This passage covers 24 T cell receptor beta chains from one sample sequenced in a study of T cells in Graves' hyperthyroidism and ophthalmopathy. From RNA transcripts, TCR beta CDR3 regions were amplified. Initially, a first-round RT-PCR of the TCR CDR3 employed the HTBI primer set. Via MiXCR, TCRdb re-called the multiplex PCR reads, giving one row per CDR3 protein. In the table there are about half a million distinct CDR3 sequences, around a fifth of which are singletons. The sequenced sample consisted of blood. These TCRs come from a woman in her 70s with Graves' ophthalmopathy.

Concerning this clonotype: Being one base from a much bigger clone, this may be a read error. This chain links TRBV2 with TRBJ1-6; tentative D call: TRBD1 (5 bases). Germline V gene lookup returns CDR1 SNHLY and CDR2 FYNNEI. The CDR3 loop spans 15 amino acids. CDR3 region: CTSKRGNSYNSPLHF. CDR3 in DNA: TGTACCAGCAAGAGGGGAAACTCCTATAATTCACCCCTCCACTTT.

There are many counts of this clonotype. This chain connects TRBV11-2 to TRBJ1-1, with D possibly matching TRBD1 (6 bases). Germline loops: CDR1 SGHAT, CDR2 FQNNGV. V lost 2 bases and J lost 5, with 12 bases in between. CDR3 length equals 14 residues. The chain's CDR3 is CASSLTLQGTEAFF. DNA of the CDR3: TGTGCCAGCAGCTTAACGCTACAGGGTACTGAAGCTTTCTTT.

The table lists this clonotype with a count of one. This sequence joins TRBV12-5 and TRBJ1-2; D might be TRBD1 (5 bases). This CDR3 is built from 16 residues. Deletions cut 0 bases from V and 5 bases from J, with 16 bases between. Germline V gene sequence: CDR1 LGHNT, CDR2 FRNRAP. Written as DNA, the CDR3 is TGTGCTAGTGGTTTGGTACTTCCCGGGACCTTATATGGCTACACCTTC. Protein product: CASGLVLPGTLYGYTF.

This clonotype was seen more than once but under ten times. The chain's CDR3 is CASSFGTWEKLFF. DNA of the CDR3: TGCGCCAGCAGCTTTGGGACCTGGGAAAAACTGTTTTTT. V gene TRBV5-1 combines with J gene TRBJ1-4; the D gene is possibly TRBD1 (5 bases). Germline values: CDR1 SGHRS, CDR2 YFSETQ. The CDR3 totals 13 residues. Trimming left V 2 bases short and J 8 bases short, with 10 bases between.

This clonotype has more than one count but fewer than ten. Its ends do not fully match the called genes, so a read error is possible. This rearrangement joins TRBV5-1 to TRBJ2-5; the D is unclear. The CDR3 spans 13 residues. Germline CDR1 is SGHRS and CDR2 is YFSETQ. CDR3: CASSLGGDETQYF. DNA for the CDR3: TGTGCCAGCAGCTTAGGTGGGGATGAGACCCAGTACTTC.

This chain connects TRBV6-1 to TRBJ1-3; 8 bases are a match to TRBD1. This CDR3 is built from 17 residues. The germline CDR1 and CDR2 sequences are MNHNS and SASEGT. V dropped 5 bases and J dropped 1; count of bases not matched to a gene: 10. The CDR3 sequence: CASSPRTGKGSGNTIYF. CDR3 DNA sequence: TGTGCCAGCAGTCCGCGGACAGGGAAGGGATCTGGAAACACCATATATTTT.

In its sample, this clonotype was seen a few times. This CDR3 is CASSEQGARVTDTQYF. The CDR3 bases are TGTGCCAGCAGTGAACAGGGGGCGAGGGTGACAGATACGCAGTATTTT. This rearrangement joins TRBV6-1 to TRBJ2-3; 8 nucleotides align to TRBD1. After removal of 2 bases from V and 3 bases from J, the junction contained 7 bases not matched to a gene. This CDR3 is 16 amino acids long. Per germline, CDR1 MNHNS and CDR2 SASEGT.

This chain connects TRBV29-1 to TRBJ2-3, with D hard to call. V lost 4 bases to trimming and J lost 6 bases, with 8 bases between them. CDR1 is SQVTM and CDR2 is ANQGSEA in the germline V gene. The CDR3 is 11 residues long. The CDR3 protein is CSVAGSDTQYF. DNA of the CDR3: TGCAGCGTTGCGGGTTCCGATACGCAGTATTTT.

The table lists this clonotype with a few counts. DNA for the CDR3: TGCGCCAGCAGCTTGAGTGGACAGGGTCGATCACCCCTCCACTTT. This codes for CASSLSGQGRSPLHF. The V call is TRBV5-1, the J call TRBJ1-6; 8 bases agree with TRBD1. This CDR3 spans 15 amino acids. Looked up from germline, CDR1 is SGHRS and CDR2 is YFSETQ. V lost 1 base and J lost 10; bases outside the gene matches: 7.

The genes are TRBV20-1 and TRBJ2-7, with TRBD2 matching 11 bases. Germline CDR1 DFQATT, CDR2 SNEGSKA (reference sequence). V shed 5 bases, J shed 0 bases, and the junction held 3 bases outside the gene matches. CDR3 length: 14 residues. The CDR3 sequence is CSAPGLADSYEQYF. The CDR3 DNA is TGCAGTGCTCCGGGACTAGCGGACTCCTACGAGCAGTACTTC.

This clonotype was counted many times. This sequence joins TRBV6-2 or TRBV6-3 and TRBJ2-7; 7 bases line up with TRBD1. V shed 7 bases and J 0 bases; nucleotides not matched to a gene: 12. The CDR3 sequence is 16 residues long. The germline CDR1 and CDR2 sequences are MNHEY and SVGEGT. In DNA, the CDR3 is TGTGCCAGCATCACCTATAGGGACAGCAGCTCCTACGAGCAGTACTTC. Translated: CASITYRDSSSYEQYF.

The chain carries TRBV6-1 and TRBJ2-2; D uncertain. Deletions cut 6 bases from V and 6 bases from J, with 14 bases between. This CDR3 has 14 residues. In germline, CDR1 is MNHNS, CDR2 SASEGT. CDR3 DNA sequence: TGTGCCAGCAGCCCCCAACATCATCCCGGGGAGCTGTTTTTT. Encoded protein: CASSPQHHPGELFF.

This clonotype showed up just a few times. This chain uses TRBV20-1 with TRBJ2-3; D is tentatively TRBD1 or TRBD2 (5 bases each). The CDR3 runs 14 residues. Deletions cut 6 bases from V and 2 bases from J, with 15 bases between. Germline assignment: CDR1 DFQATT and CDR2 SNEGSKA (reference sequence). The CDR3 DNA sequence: TGCAGTGCCCATGGGGGAGCACACACAGATACGCAGTATTTT. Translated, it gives CSAHGGAHTDTQYF.

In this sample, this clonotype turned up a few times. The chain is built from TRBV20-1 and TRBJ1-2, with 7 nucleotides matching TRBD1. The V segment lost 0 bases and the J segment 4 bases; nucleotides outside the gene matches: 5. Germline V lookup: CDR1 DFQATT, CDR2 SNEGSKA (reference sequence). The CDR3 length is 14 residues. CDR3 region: CSARDSDRVYGYTF. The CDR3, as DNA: TGCAGTGCTAGAGATAGTGACAGGGTCTATGGCTACACCTTC.

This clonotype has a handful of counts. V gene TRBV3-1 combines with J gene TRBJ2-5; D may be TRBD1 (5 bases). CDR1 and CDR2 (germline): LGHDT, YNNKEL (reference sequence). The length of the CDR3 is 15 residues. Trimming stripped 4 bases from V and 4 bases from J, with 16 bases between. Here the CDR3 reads CASSRQTGRGETQYF. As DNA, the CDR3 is TGTGCCAGCAGCCGCCAGACTGGAAGGGGAGAGACCCAGTACTTC.

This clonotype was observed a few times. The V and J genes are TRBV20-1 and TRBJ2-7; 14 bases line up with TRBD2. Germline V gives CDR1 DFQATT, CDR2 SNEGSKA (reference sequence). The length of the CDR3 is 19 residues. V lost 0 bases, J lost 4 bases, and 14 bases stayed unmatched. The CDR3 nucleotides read TGCAGTGCTAGAGATCTGTTTATGGGACTAGCGGGAGTGGCGTACGAGCAGTACTTC. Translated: CSARDLFMGLAGVAYEQYF.

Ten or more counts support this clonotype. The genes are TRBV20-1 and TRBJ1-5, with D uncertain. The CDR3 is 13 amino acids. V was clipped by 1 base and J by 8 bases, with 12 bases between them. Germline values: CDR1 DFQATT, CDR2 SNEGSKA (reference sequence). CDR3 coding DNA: TGCAGTGCTAGAGGGCCGGGTTTCAAGCCCCAGCATTTT. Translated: CSARGPGFKPQHF.

The CDR3 DNA reads as TGCGCCAGCAGTGAACTGGGGACTATCTACTACGAGCAGTACTTC. It is translated as CASSELGTIYYEQYF. The V call is TRBV10-2, the J call TRBJ2-7; TRBD2 matches 7 bases. Unmatched junction bases numbered 8, after V lost 3 bases and J lost 3 bases. The germline V gene encodes CDR1 WSHSY and CDR2 SAAADI. The CDR3 covers 15 residues.

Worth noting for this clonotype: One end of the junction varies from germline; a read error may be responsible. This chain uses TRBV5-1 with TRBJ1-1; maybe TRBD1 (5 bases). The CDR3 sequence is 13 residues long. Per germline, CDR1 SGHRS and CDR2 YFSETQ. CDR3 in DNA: TGCGCCAGCTCGACAGCTATGAACACTGGAGCTTTCTTT. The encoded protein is CASSTAMNTGAFF.

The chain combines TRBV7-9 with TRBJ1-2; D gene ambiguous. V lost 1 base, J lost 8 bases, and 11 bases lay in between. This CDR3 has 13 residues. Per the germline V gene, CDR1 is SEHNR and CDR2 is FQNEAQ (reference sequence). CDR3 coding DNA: TGTGCCAGCAGCTTAGAAGGGATGGGGGGCTACACCTTC. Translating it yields CASSLEGMGGYTF.

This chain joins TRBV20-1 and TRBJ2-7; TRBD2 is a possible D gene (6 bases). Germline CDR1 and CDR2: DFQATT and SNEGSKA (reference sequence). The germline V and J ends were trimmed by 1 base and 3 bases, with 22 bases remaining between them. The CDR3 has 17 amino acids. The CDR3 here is CSARGSSRGRPYYEQYF. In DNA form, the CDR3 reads TGCAGTGCTAGAGGATCGTCCCGAGGGAGGCCTTACTACGAGCAGTACTTC.

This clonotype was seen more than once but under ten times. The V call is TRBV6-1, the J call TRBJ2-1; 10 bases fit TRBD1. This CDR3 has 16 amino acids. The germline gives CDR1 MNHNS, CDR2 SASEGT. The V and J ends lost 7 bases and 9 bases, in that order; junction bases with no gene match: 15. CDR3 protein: CASTKPGTGAEGEQFF. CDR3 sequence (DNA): TGTGCCAGCACGAAACCTGGGACAGGGGCCGAAGGTGAGCAGTTCTTC.

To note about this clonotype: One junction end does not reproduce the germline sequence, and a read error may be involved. CDR3 nucleotides: TGCGCCAGCAGTGTGAGATCCGACAGGGTGGGATTGAAAGGCACTGAAACTTTCTTT. Amino acids: CASSVRSDRVGLKGTETFF. The rearrangement links TRBV10-1 to TRBJ1-1, with 7 bases fitting TRBD1. Germline assignment: CDR1 WNHNN and CDR2 SYGVQD (reference sequence). The CDR3 has 19 residues.

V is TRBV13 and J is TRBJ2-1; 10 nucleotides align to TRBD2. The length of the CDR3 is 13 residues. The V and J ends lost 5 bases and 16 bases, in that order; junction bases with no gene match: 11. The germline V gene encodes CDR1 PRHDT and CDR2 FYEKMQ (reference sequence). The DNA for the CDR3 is TGTGCCAGCAGCGCCGCCCCACTAGCGGGGTATTTCTTC. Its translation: CASSAAPLAGYFF.